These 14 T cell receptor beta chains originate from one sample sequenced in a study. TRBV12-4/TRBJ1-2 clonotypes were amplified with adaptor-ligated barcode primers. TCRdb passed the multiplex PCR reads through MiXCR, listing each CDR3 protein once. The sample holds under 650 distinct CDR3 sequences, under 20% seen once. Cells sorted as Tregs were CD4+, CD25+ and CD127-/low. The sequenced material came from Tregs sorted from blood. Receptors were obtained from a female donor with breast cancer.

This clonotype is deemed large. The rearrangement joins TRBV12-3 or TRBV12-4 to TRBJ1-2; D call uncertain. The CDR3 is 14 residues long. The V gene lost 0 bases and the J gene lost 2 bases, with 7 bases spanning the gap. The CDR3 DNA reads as TGTGCCAGCAGTTTAGCCGGGTTGAACTATGGCTACACCTTC. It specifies CASSLAGLNYGYTF.

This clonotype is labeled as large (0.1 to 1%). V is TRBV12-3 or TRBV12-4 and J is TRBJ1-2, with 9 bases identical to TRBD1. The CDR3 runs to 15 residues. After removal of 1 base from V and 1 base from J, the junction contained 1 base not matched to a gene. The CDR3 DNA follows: TGTGCCAGCAGTTTAGGGGACAGGGTTAACTATGGCTACACCTTC. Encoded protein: CASSLGDRVNYGYTF.

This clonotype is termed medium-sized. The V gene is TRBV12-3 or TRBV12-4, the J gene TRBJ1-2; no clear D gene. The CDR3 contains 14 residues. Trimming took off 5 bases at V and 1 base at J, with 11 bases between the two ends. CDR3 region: CASSGSRDNYGYTF. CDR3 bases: TGTGCCAGCAGTGGAAGCCGGGATAACTATGGCTACACCTTC.

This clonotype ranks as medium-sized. The CDR3: CASSPKRDGYTF. Here the CDR3 DNA reads TGTGCCAGCAGTCCTAAGCGGGATGGCTACACCTTC. The chain links TRBV12-3 or TRBV12-4 to TRBJ1-2, with D unclear. The CDR3 loop spans 12 amino acids. V was pared by 5 bases and J by 6 bases, with 10 bases between.

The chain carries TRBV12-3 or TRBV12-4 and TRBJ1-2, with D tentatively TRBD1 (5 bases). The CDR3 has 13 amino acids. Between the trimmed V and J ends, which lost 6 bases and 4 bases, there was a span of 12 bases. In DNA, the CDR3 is TGTGCCAGCAGCCGCGACAGACCCTATGGCTACACCTTC. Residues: CASSRDRPYGYTF.

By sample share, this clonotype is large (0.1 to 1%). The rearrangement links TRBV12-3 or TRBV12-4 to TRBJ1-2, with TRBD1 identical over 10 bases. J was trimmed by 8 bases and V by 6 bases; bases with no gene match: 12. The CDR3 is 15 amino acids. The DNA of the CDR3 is TGTGCCAGCAGCCGCGCAAGAGGGACAGGGGTCGGCTACACCTTC. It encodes CASSRARGTGVGYTF.

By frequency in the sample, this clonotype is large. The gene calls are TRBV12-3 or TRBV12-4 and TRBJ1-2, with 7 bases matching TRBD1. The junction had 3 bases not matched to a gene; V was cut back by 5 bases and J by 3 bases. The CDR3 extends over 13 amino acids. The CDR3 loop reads CASSDREHYGYTF. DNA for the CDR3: TGTGCCAGCAGTGACAGGGAGCACTATGGCTACACCTTC.

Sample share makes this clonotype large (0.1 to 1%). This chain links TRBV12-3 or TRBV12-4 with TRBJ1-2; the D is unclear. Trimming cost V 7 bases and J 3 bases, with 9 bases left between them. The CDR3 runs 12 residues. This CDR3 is CASTPLDYGYTF. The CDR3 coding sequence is TGTGCCAGCACCCCACTCGACTATGGCTACACCTTC.

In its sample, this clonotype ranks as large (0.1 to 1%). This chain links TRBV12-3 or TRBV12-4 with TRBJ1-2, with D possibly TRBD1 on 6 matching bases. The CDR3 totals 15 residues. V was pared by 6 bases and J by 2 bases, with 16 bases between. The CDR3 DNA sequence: TGTGCCAGCAGCCTTGCCCCACAGGGAAACTATGGCTACACCTTC. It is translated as CASSLAPQGNYGYTF.

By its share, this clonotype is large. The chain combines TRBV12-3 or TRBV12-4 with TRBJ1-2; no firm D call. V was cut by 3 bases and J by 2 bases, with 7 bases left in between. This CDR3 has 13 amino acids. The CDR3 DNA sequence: TGTGCCAGCAGTTTGGAGCAGAACTATGGCTACACCTTC. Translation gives CASSLEQNYGYTF.

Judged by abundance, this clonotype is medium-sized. The CDR3 sequence is CAISWGYGYTF. Written as DNA, the CDR3 is TGTGCCATTTCTTGGGGCTATGGCTACACCTTC. V is TRBV12-3 or TRBV12-4 and J is TRBJ1-2; D not certain. The V and J ends lost 10 bases and 4 bases respectively, with 10 bases between them. This CDR3 has 11 amino acids.

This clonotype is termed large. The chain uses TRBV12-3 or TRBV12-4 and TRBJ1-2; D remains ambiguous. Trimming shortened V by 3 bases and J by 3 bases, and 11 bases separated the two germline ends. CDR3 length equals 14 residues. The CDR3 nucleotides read TGTGCCAGCAGTTTCCTGAACGGGGACTATGGCTACACCTTC. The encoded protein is CASSFLNGDYGYTF.

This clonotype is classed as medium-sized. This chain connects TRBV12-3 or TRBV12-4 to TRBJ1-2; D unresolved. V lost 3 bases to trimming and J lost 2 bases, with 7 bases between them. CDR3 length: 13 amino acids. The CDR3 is CASSLGANYGYTF. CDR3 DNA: TGTGCCAGCAGTTTGGGCGCAAACTATGGCTACACCTTC.

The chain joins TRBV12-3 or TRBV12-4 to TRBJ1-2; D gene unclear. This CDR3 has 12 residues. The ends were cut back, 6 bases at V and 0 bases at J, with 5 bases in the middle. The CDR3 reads CASSQTNYGYTF. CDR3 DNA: TGTGCCAGCAGCCAGACTAACTATGGCTACACCTTC.